Sequencing of this TCR beta chain was carried out in a study of T cell responses to AZD1222 COVID-19 vaccine. The table came from immunoSEQ multiplex PCR; TCRdb's copy has only in-frame clones and leaves some out. Of under 150,000 clones listed, roughly 93% are singletons. The CDR3 consists of 15 residues. The V and J ends lost 2 bases and 6 bases respectively, with 13 bases between them. Germline V gene lookup returns CDR1 SGHTA and CDR2 FQGNSA. The origin of this receptor is an adult who received the AZD1222 COVID-19 vaccine. Sample: peripheral blood, taken 28 days after the second AZD1222 dose. The rearrangement uses TRBV7-2 and TRBJ1-4; TRBD1 might be the D (5 bases). CDR3 residues: CASSLQGRPDEKLFF. For the CDR3, the DNA is TGTGCCAGCAGCTTACAGGGCCGTCCAGATGAAAAACTGTTTTTT.